The source of this TCR beta chain is a study of T cell changes during pregnancy in multiple sclerosis. The method was immunoSEQ multiplex PCR; TCRdb's version includes in-frame clones alone and lacks a portion of them. This sample yields approximately 99,000 clones, of which approximately 93% are seen a single time; 0.99% belongs to the top ten. The ends were cut back, 5 bases at V and 4 bases at J, with 11 bases in the middle. CDR1 is MNHNY and CDR2 is SVGAGI in the germline V gene (reference sequence). The CDR3 extends over 13 amino acids. This chain connects TRBV6-6 to TRBJ1-2; the D is unclear. The TCR sequence derives from a female donor with multiple sclerosis, enrolled in a pregnancy study. The sequencing used peripheral blood, collected after pregnancy. Here the CDR3 reads CASSQELSYGYTF. In nucleotides, the CDR3 is TGTGCCAGCAGTCAGGAACTGAGCTATGGCTACACCTTC.